The 20 T cell receptor beta chains listed next were all sequenced from one sample in a study of blood T cells in healthy people across ages (dated by TCRdb to 2014 to 2015). Library prep was done by 5' RACE. TCRdb names Illumina HiSeq 2500 as the instrument used. A second PCR of about 6 to 11 cycles was performed with a sample-barcoded 5' primer and a J-beta primer mix. In TCRdb, the public reads were trimmed at Q25 with fastp and aligned with MiXCR, with productive beta chains retained. Identical CDR3 proteins give one entry, which carries the most common genes and DNA. This sample gives some 1.5 million distinct CDR3 sequences in total; 28% of them show up just once. About 7.7% of the sample comes from the top ten. The specimen was blood. The receptors were gathered from a woman in her thirties in good health.

This clonotype was picked up many times. The chain employs TRBV10-3 and TRBJ2-4, with TRBD1 identical over 8 bases. V gave up 11 bases and J gave up 3 bases; unmatched junction bases: 9. CDR3 length: 14 residues. CDR1 and CDR2 from the germline V gene are ENHRY and SYGVKD. The CDR3 bases are TGTGCCCCGAACCAGGGGGCGGACAAAAACATTCAGTACTTC. It specifies CAPNQGADKNIQYF.

This chain uses TRBV20-1 with TRBJ2-7, with TRBD2 matching 10 bases. V shed 6 bases and J 3 bases; nucleotides not matched to a gene: 5. The CDR3 has 13 amino acids. Looked up from germline, CDR1 is DFQATT and CDR2 is SNEGSKA (reference sequence). The CDR3 reads CSALSGGYYEQYF. The CDR3, as DNA: TGCAGTGCACTTAGCGGGGGGTACTACGAGCAGTACTTC.

With regard to this clonotype: An end of the junction differs from the germline gene, which may be a read error. The chain recombines TRBV4-1 with TRBJ2-1, with 8 bases matching TRBD1. Germline CDR1 is MGHRA and CDR2 is YSYEKL. The CDR3 runs to 15 residues. CDR3 nucleotide sequence: TGCGCCAGCAGCCAAGCAGGGGGCGTCTACAATGAGCGGTACTTC. Translating gives CASSQAGGVYNERYF.

This clonotype was counted a few times. The chain employs TRBV2 and TRBJ2-1; D may be TRBD1 (5 bases). The germline V gene has CDR1 SNHLY and CDR2 FYNNEI. Between the trimmed V and J ends, which lost 6 bases and 0 bases, there was a span of 15 bases. This CDR3 is 16 amino acids long. The CDR3 region is CASSRQTSSSYNEQFF. DNA for the CDR3: TGTGCCAGCAGCCGACAGACATCGAGCTCCTACAATGAGCAGTTCTTC.

The chain employs TRBV5-1 and TRBJ1-5; no clear D gene. Trimming pared 5 bases from V and 4 bases from J, leaving 10 bases between. The CDR3 length is 13 residues. The germline V gene has CDR1 SGHRS and CDR2 YFSETQ. For the CDR3, the DNA is TGCGCCAGCAGTAGTGGGGAAAATCAGCCCCAGCATTTT. Protein product: CASSSGENQPQHF. The variable domain in full, with the rest retrieved from reference TRBV5-1 and TRBJ1-5, is KAGVTQTPRYLIKTRGQQVTLSCSPISGHRSVSWYQQTPGQGLQFLFEYFSETQRNKGNFPGRFSGRQFSNSRSEMNVSTLELGDSALYLCASSSGENQPQHFGDGTRLSIL.

This clonotype has more than one count but fewer than ten. J is TRBJ2-3 and V is TRBV7-2, with D tentatively TRBD1 (6 bases). Germline assignment: CDR1 SGHTA and CDR2 FQGNSA. V was trimmed by 5 bases and J by 4 bases, leaving 19 bases between them. There are 16 residues in the CDR3. This CDR3 reads CASSETYRALADTQYF. For the CDR3, the DNA is TGTGCCAGCAGCGAGACCTACAGGGCTCTAGCAGATACGCAGTATTTT.

There are a few counts of this clonotype. The rearrangement links TRBV20-1 to TRBJ2-2, with D uncertain. V shed 0 bases and J shed 7 bases, with 12 bases lying between them. The germline V gene has CDR1 DFQATT and CDR2 SNEGSKA (reference sequence). CDR3 length equals 14 residues. The CDR3 DNA sequence: TGCAGTGCTAGAGATCGGCGGTTTAACGGGGAGCTGTTTTTT. Its translation: CSARDRRFNGELFF.

On this clonotype: A much larger clone differs from this one at a single base, so this may be a read error. The chain uses TRBV28 and TRBJ1-2, with D possibly matching TRBD1 (5 bases). Per the germline V gene, CDR1 is MDHEN and CDR2 is SYDVKM. The CDR3 runs to 14 residues. For the CDR3, the DNA is TGTGCCAGCAGCCTGACGGGGGAAAACTATGACTACACCTTC. It encodes CASSLTGENYDYTF.

The chain links TRBV6-1 to TRBJ2-7; a weak D match, TRBD2 (6 bases). Looked up from germline, CDR1 is MNHNS and CDR2 is SASEGT. With 8 bases removed from V and 0 bases from J, the gap between germline ends came to 17 bases. This CDR3 is 15 amino acids long. CDR3 in DNA: TGTGCCAGCCACGAGGGGCAGGGACTCTCCTACGAGCAGTACTTC. This encodes CASHEGQGLSYEQYF.

In its sample, this clonotype was seen many times. This rearrangement joins TRBV5-1 to TRBJ2-5, with TRBD2 matching 9 bases. V dropped 0 bases and J dropped 0; count of bases not matched to a gene: 3. In germline, CDR1 is SGHRS, CDR2 YFSETQ. This CDR3 has 16 amino acids. This chain's CDR3 is CASSLESGGYQETQYF. For the CDR3, the DNA is TGCGCCAGCAGCTTGGAGAGCGGGGGGTACCAAGAGACCCAGTACTTC.

This clonotype has just a few counts. The gene calls are TRBV28 and TRBJ2-7; D may be TRBD1 or TRBD2 (6 bases each). Trimming removed 5 bases at V and 6 bases at J, with 23 bases between. This CDR3 is 16 amino acids long. Per the germline V gene, CDR1 is MDHEN and CDR2 is SYDVKM. The DNA of the CDR3 is TGTGCCAGCAGTATACGACTACAGGGAGGAGTATTCGAGCAGTACTTC. This encodes CASSIRLQGGVFEQYF.

The chain recombines TRBV9 with TRBJ2-7; weak D call: TRBD1 (6 bases). V was pared by 0 bases and J by 0 bases, with 10 bases between. The CDR3 consists of 15 residues. Per germline, CDR1 SGDLS and CDR2 YYNGEE. The CDR3 sequence: CASSVGRDTSYEQYF. CDR3 nucleotide sequence: TGTGCCAGCAGCGTAGGCCGGGACACCTCCTACGAGCAGTACTTC.

This rearrangement joins TRBV12-3 or TRBV12-4 to TRBJ1-5; the D gene is possibly TRBD1 (5 bases). This CDR3 has 14 amino acids. The V gene lost 6 bases and the J gene lost 4 bases, with 13 bases spanning the gap. CDR3 in amino acids: CASRGDGHNQPQHF. The CDR3 DNA follows: TGTGCCAGCAGGGGGGACGGCCATAATCAGCCCCAGCATTTT.

The rearrangement joins TRBV3-1 to TRBJ2-2, with D hard to call. Between the trimmed V and J ends, which lost 4 bases and 7 bases, there was a span of 10 bases. Germline-derived CDR1 and CDR2 are LGHDT and YNNKEL (reference sequence). This CDR3 spans 13 amino acids. This chain's CDR3 is CASSPYRGGELFF. For the CDR3, the DNA is TGTGCCAGCAGCCCCTATCGTGGCGGGGAGCTGTTTTTT.

This clonotype was counted a few times. This chain uses TRBV12-3 or TRBV12-4 with TRBJ1-4; tentative D call: TRBD1 (5 bases). The V end lost 2 bases, the J end lost 3 bases, and 13 bases lay between the germline ends. The CDR3 is made up of 16 amino acids. CDR3 nucleotide sequence: TGTGCCAGCAGTTTATCCCAGCGGGGCTCTAATGAAAAACTGTTTTTT. Protein sequence: CASSLSQRGSNEKLFF.

The chain is built from TRBV5-1 and TRBJ2-5, with 8 bases matching TRBD2. Unmatched junction bases numbered 12, after V lost 7 bases and J lost 7 bases. CDR1 and CDR2 from the germline V gene are SGHRS and YFSETQ. This CDR3 has 14 amino acids. The CDR3 spells CASAPAGGQATQYF. DNA of the CDR3: TGCGCCAGCGCCCCGGCGGGGGGCCAGGCGACCCAGTACTTC.

On this clonotype itself: A junction end diverges from the germline sequence, so it may reflect a read error. CDR3 loop: CTSSLEGAGAFSYEQYF. DNA for the CDR3: TGTACCAGCAGCTTAGAAGGGGCAGGAGCGTTCTCCTACGAGCAGTACTTC. V usage is TRBV11-2 and J usage is TRBJ2-7, with TRBD1 as a possible D gene (5 bases). The CDR3 is made up of 17 amino acids. Germline V lookup: CDR1 SGHAT, CDR2 FQNNGV.

There are many counts of this clonotype. V is TRBV7-9 and J is TRBJ2-7; possibly TRBD1 for D (5 bases). The CDR3 sequence is 16 residues long. Trimming left V 5 bases short and J 1 base short, with 18 bases between. Per the germline V gene, CDR1 is SEHNR and CDR2 is FQNEAQ (reference sequence). The DNA of the CDR3 is TGTGCCAGCAGCGGAAAGGCACAGGACGGGTCCTACGAGCAGTACTTC. Amino acids: CASSGKAQDGSYEQYF.

For the CDR3, the DNA is TGCAGTGCTAGAGTCCCAGGGGGGAGGAATCAGCCCCAGCATTTT. This sequence encodes CSARVPGGRNQPQHF. This chain joins TRBV20-1 and TRBJ1-5, with TRBD1 matching over 7 bases. The V and J ends lost 1 base and 4 bases, in that order; junction bases with no gene match: 7. Germline loops: CDR1 DFQATT, CDR2 SNEGSKA (reference sequence). This CDR3 contains 15 residues.

Regarding this clonotype: A much larger clone differs by one base, so this may be a read error. The chain joins TRBV15 to TRBJ2-7, with 9 bases aligning to TRBD1. Germline CDR1 and CDR2: LNHNV and YYDKDF (reference sequence). The length of the CDR3 is 15 residues. The CDR3 DNA reads TGTGCCACCAGCAGTACGGACAGGGGCAGCTACGAGCGGTACTTC. It encodes CATSSTDRGSYERYF.